In this sample, the clone carrying this TCR beta chain turned up many times. The antigen is not known. CDR1 and CDR2 from the germline V gene are MGHRA and YSYEKL. Trimming stripped 1 base from V and 0 bases from J, with 10 bases between. This CDR3 has 16 residues. The data were taken from a study of CD8 T cells in ankylosing spondylitis. General study results and limits: Blood of patients with ankylosing spondylitis appeared to be characterized by a TCR beta motif of about 8 highly homologous variants. Disease-linked clones bore a CD8+ phenotype and were relatively rare in peripheral blood.

Generation of TCR beta libraries employed quantitative 5'-RACE incorporating molecular barcodes. TCRdb recomputed calls from the 5' RACE reads with MiXCR, one row per CDR3 protein. This sample has 500,000 or so distinct CDR3 sequences, with approximately 5% found just once. Sequencing was done on a sample of blood, either unsorted or a sorted T cell fraction (not recorded which). The sequence came from a male donor with ankylosing spondylitis. This chain connects TRBV4-1 to TRBJ2-4; D uncertain. The CDR3 sequence: CASSQARLGAKNIQYF. CDR3 bases: TGCGCCAGCAGCCAAGCGCGGTTGGGAGCCAAAAACATTCAGTACTTC.